Following are 7 T cell receptor beta chains from one sample sequenced in a study of blood T cell repertoires in COVID-19. Generated by immunoSEQ multiplex PCR, the TCRdb table keeps only in-frame clones and is missing some. The sample carries fewer than 65,000 clones, approximately 84% recorded once. Sample: peripheral blood. These receptor sequences come from a man aged 60 to 75 with acute or convalescent COVID-19.

The gene calls are TRBV2 and TRBJ1-2, with 7 bases that match TRBD1. V dropped 3 bases and J dropped 6; count of bases not matched to a gene: 4. Germline V gene sequence: CDR1 SNHLY, CDR2 FYNNEI. CDR3 size: 13 residues. The CDR3 is CASSEVGTDGYTF. The CDR3 DNA follows: TGTGCCAGCAGTGAGGTCGGGACAGATGGCTACACCTTC. Filled out from reference TRBV2 and TRBJ1-2, the complete variable domain reads EPEVTQTPSHQVTQMGQEVILRCVPISNHLYFYWYRQILGQKVEFLVSFYNNEISEKSEIFDDQFSVERPDGSNFTLKIRSTKLEDSAMYFCASSEVGTDGYTFGSGTRLTVV.

The rearrangement joins TRBV19 to TRBJ2-3; 9 bases are shared with TRBD1. CDR1 and CDR2 (germline): LNHDA, SQIVND (reference sequence). The CDR3 has 17 residues. V was pared by 7 bases and J by 1 base, with 12 bases of the junction left unmatched. CDR3 protein: CASTLKGTGLGTDTQYF. The CDR3 DNA sequence: TGTGCCAGTACCCTTAAGGGGACAGGGCTAGGCACAGATACGCAGTATTTT.

The chain employs TRBV10-3 and TRBJ2-2; D is unclear. V was trimmed by 7 bases and J by 2 bases, leaving 8 bases between them. Germline lookup yields CDR1 ENHRY and CDR2 SYGVKD. CDR3 size: 13 residues. CDR3 loop: CAIKLPNTGELFF. The CDR3 DNA is TGTGCCATCAAACTACCTAACACCGGGGAGCTGTTTTTT.

The chain couples TRBV19 to TRBJ2-1, with 8 bases lining up with TRBD2. The junction had 6 bases not matched to a gene; V was cut back by 7 bases and J by 4 bases. This CDR3 comprises 14 residues. The germline V gene encodes CDR1 LNHDA and CDR2 SQIVND (reference sequence). The CDR3 DNA reads TGTGCCAGTATCGTCCAGCGGGGGTACAATGAGCAGTTCTTC. Amino acids: CASIVQRGYNEQFF.

This clone was recorded only once. V and J are TRBV19 and TRBJ1-1; a possible D gene is TRBD1 (6 bases). The CDR3 totals 16 residues. Germline CDR1 reads LNHDA; CDR2 reads SQIVND (reference sequence). Trimming pared 2 bases from V and 6 bases from J, leaving 19 bases between. CDR3: CASSISTGGGLSEAFF. The CDR3 DNA follows: TGTGCCAGTAGTATATCTACGGGGGGGGGCCTCTCTGAAGCTTTCTTT.

V usage is TRBV28 and J usage is TRBJ2-7; 9 bases align to TRBD1. The ends lost 1 base at V and 5 bases at J; junction bases unmatched: 6. Germline-derived CDR1 and CDR2 are MDHEN and SYDVKM. The CDR3 consists of 15 residues. CDR3 coding DNA: TGTGCCAGCAGTTTATTCGGGACAGGGTCCAACGAGCAGTACTTC. It is translated as CASSLFGTGSNEQYF.

This clone was seen just once. This chain connects TRBV2 to TRBJ1-4; 11 bases agree with TRBD1. The trim removed 8 bases at V and 8 bases at J, leaving 7 bases unmatched. The length of the CDR3 is 14 residues. The germline V gene encodes CDR1 SNHLY and CDR2 FYNNEI. CDR3 bases: TGTGCCAGCCTTCGGGACAGGGGGATCGAAAAACTGTTTTTT. Translation gives CASLRDRGIEKLFF.